The present T cell receptor (beta chain) was sequenced within a study of T-cell reconstitution after alpha-beta-depleted transplantation in children. The CDR3 is 15 amino acids. Trimming shortened V by 3 bases and J by 2 bases, and 14 bases separated the two germline ends. This sample's TCRbeta library carried unique molecular identifier barcodes. MiXCR was run by TCRdb on the PCR reads, yielding one entry per CDR3 protein. There are hundreds of thousands of distinct CDR3 sequences in the sample; around 16% occur only once, and approximately 1% lies in the top ten. The sample consisted of PBMCs from the stem cell graft donor, taken from the stem cell graft. The chain links TRBV12-3 or TRBV12-4 to TRBJ2-7; the D gene is possibly TRBD2 (5 bases). This clonotype originated in a human donor who donated a stem cell graft to a child with acute myeloid leukemia. The CDR3, as DNA: TGTGCCAGCAGTTTCACCGGTATCGGGACCTACGAGCAGTACGTC. It is translated as CASSFTGIGTYEQYV.